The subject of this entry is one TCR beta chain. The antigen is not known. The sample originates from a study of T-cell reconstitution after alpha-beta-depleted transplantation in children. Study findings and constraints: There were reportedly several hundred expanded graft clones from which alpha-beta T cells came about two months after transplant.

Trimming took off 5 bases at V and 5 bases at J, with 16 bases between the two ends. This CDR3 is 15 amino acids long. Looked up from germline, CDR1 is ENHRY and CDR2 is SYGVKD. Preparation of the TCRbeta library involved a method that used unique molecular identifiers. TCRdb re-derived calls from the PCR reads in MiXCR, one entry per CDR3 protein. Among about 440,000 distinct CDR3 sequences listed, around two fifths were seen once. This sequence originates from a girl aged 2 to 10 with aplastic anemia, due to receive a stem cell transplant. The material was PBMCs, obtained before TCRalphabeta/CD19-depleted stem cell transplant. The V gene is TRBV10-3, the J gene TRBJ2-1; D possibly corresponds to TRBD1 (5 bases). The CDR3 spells CAISPDSTRNNEQFF. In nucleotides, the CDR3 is TGTGCCATCAGTCCCGACAGTACGAGGAACAATGAGCAGTTCTTC.